These 3 T cell receptor beta chains came from one sample sequenced in a study of blood T cell repertoires in COVID-19 (dated by TCRdb to between 2020 and 2021). The receptor library was made with the immunoSEQ multiplex PCR assay. What TCRdb holds here is the immuneACCESS table cut down to in-frame rearrangements. Part of the clones is not present; checked against another copy, under half of the missing clones reflect an unresolved V gene, and the others are unexplained. The sample yields roughly 300,000 clones; about 85% were counted once. 10% to 15% of the sample is in the top ten clones. The specimen sequenced was peripheral blood. The receptors derive from a human donor in a cohort sampled during active COVID-19.

This chain uses TRBV6-2 or TRBV6-3 with TRBJ2-1; 10 bases line up with TRBD2. With V trimmed by 0 bases and J by 7 bases, 6 bases remained unmatched. Germline V gene data show CDR1 as MNHEY and CDR2 as SVGEGT. This CDR3 is built from 16 residues. Written as DNA, the CDR3 is TGTGCCAGCAGTTACTCGAACCTAGCGGGAGAGAATGAGCAGTTCTTC. This translates into CASSYSNLAGENEQFF.

The chain is built from TRBV5-1 and TRBJ2-4; 9 nucleotides agree with TRBD2. Per germline, CDR1 SGHRS and CDR2 YFSETQ. The CDR3 sequence is 20 residues long. V trimming: 4 bases; J trimming: 5 bases; junction bases outside the gene matches: 22. CDR3 in amino acids: CASSTRPGASGTSTQNIQYF. CDR3 coding DNA: TGCGCCAGCAGCACGCGACCGGGGGCTAGCGGGACCTCAACCCAAAACATTCAGTACTTC.

This chain connects TRBV6-5 to TRBJ2-7; no clear D gene. Germline assignment: CDR1 MNHEY and CDR2 SVGAGI. The CDR3 has 13 amino acids. V dropped 6 bases and J dropped 2 bases, with 11 bases sitting between them. The CDR3 region is CASRTPLAYEQYF. DNA of the CDR3: TGTGCCAGCAGGACTCCGCTAGCCTACGAGCAGTACTTC.